This T cell receptor (beta chain) was observed in a study of T cell responses to AZD1222 COVID-19 vaccine. This clone was observed a few times. The CDR3 runs 16 residues. The V gene's germline CDR1 is SNHLY and CDR2 FYNNEI. V dropped 4 bases and J dropped 4; count of bases not matched to a gene: 9. The method was immunoSEQ multiplex PCR; TCRdb's version includes in-frame clones alone and lacks a portion of them. This sample carries roughly 110,000 clones, about four fifths of them seen once, and the ten largest clones take roughly 9%. The sequence was obtained from an adult in good health. The chain uses TRBV2 and TRBJ1-2, with TRBD1 matching over 10 bases. The sequences come from peripheral blood, collected on day 0 of AZD1222 vaccination. The CDR3: CASSALRDRGPYGYTF. For the CDR3, the DNA is TGTGCCAGCAGTGCTCTCCGGGACAGGGGCCCCTATGGCTACACCTTC.